This T cell receptor beta chain was found in a study of T-cell memory formation after mild COVID-19 (dated by TCRdb to the early 2020s). About the full investigation: TCR sequence clusters from the two donors were largely donor specific. The cohort was made up of two young adult volunteers, one female and one male, who were previously healthy. T-cell clones expanding and contracting after mild COVID-19 in two donors were tracked by longitudinal TCRalpha and TCRbeta repertoire sequencing. Study-wide findings and limitations: SARS-CoV-2 specificity was not confirmed for the second-wave clones peaking on day 37. Contracting CD4+ clones were found mainly in CM and EM memory subsets, while CD8+ clones were enriched in EMRA. Balanced CD4/CD8 phenotypes were observed for clones contracting from day 15 to 85, whereas a bias towards CD4+ was observed for a second wave of clones expanding from day 15 to 37. Some responding clones were detected in pre-infection memory, suggesting pre-existing cross-reactive memory T cells joined the SARS-CoV-2 response. The study included only a couple of mild cases, and larger cohorts that include severe cases with pre-infection samples were judged to be necessary.

Instrument used: Illumina NovaSeq 6000. cDNA libraries for TCRalpha and TCRbeta were prepared by 5'RACE using constant-segment primers, with sample barcodes and unique molecular identifiers added. RNA was extracted from every sample with Trizol reagent. The libraries were amplified in two PCR steps, and the second step added a second sample barcode and Illumina TruSeq adapters. Sequencing of libraries was performed on an Illumina NovaSeq with 2 x 150 bp paired-end reads. As for how the authors treated the data: With migec v1.2.7, reads were demultiplexed and then collapsed into UMI-guided consensus sequences. With mixcr v2.1.11, UMI consensuses were aligned to TRA and TRB V and J templates and assembled into clonotypes. A clonotype was counted as expanded or contracted only when both edgeR and NoisET called the clonotype significant, with the noise models trained on biological replicates. For edgeR calls, the cutoffs were a false discovery rate-adjusted p below 0.01 and a log2 fold-change threshold of 1. As an exploratory analysis of dynamics, max-normalized trajectories of the 1000 most abundant clonotypes were examined with PCA combined with hierarchical clustering. Separately sequenced CD4+ and CD8+ repertoires were used to assign a CD4 or CD8 phenotype to each responding clone. TCRdb reran the public reads through fastp at Q25 and MiXCR, keeping productive beta chains. When rows share a CDR3 protein, they turn into one entry using the most common DNA and genes. TCRdb, not the original authors, processed these V and J calls. For this sample there are some 600,000 distinct CDR3 sequences; 17% appear just once. In total, the top ten clones hold 8.1% of the sample.

The cysteine opens and the phenylalanine closes a CDR3 of 18 amino acids. Of all the DNA, just the CDR3 is kept, 54 bases in frame from base 1. The junction carries 22 bases between V and J, which are trimmed by 3 bases and 4 bases respectively. PBMCs were isolated by Ficoll-Paque density gradient centrifugation. To note about this clonotype: No cognate antigen has been identified for it. Base qualities are not provided; no much larger clone lies one nucleotide away.

Recombination linked TRBV12-3 or TRBV12-4 to TRBJ1-3, with the D gene not clear enough to name. This clonotype originated in an adult woman who had mild COVID-19 (a few samples of this study predate the infection). The sample titles of this study are shuffled in the database, so cell type and time point are left out; the donor was told from shared clones. Sequencing was carried out using PBMCs or a T cell subset sorted from them (not recorded which). The CDR3: CASSLRPGSLGGGNTIYF. The DNA is as follows: TGTGCCAGCAGTTTGCGTCCAGGCTCTCTTGGTGGAGGAAACACCATATATTTT.